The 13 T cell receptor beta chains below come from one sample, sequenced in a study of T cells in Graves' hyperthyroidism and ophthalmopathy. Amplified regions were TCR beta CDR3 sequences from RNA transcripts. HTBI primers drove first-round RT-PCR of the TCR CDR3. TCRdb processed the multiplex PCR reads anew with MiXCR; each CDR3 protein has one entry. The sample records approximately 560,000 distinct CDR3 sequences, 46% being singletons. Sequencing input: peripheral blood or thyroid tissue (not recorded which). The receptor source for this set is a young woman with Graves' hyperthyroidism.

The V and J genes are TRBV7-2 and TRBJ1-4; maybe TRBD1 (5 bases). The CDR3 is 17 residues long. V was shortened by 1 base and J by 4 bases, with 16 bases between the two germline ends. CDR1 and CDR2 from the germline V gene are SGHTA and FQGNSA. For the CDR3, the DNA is TGTGCCAGCAGCTTAGGGACACGTTATAACCATAATGAAAAACTGTTTTTT. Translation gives CASSLGTRYNHNEKLFF.

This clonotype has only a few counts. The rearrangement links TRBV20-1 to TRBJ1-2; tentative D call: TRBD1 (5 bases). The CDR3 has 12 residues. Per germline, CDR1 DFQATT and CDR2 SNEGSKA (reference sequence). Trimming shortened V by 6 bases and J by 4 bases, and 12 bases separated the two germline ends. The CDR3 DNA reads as TGCAGTGCAACACAGGCTCTCTATGGCTACACCTTC. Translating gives CSATQALYGYTF.

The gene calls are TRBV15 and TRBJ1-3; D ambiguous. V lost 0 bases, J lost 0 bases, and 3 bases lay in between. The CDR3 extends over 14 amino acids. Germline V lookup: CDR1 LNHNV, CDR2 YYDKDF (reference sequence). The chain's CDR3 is CATSREGSGNTIYF. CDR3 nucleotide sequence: TGTGCCACCAGCAGAGAGGGCTCTGGAAACACCATATATTTT.

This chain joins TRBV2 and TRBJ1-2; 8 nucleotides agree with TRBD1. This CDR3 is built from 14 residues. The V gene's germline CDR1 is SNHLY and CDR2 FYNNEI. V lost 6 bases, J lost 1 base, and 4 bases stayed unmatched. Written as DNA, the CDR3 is TGTGCCAGCAGAGGGGACAGGATTAACTATGGCTACACCTTC. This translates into CASRGDRINYGYTF.

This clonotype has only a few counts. CDR3 residues: CASAGREGYEQYF. For the CDR3, the DNA is TGTGCCAGTGCTGGGCGGGAGGGTTACGAGCAGTACTTC. The V call is TRBV19, the J call TRBJ2-7; 9 bases match TRBD2. The CDR3 has 13 amino acids. Germline CDR1 and CDR2: LNHDA and SQIVND (reference sequence). J lost 4 bases, V lost 8 bases, and 6 bases had no gene match.

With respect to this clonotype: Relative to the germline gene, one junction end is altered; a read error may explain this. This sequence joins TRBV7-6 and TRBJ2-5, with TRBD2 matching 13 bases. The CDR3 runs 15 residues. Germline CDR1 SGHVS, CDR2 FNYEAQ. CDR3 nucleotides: TGCGCCAGCAGCTGGGGGACTAGCGGGATAGAGACCCAGTACTTC. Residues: CASSWGTSGIETQYF.

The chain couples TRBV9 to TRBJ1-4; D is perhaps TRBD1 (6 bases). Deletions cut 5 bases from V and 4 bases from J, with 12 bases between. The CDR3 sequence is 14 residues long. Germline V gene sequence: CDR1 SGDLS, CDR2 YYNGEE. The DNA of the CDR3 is TGTGCCAGCAGTGAAACAGGGTATAATGAAAAACTGTTTTTT. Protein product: CASSETGYNEKLFF.

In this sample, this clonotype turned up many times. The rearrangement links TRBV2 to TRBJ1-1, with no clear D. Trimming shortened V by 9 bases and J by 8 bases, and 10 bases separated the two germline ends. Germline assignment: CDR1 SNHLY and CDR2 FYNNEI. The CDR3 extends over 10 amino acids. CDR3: CASAALEAFF. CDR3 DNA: TGTGCCAGTGCGGCCCTAGAAGCTTTCTTT. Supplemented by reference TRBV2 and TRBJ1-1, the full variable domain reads EPEVTQTPSHQVTQMGQEVILRCVPISNHLYFYWYRQILGQKVEFLVSFYNNEISEKSEIFDDQFSVERPDGSNFTLKIRSTKLEDSAMYFCASAALEAFFGQGTRLTVV.

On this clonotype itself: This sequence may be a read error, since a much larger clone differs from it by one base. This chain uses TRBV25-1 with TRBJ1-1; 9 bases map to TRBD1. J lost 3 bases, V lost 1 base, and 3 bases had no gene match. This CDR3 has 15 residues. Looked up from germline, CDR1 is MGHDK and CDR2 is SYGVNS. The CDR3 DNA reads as TGTGCCAGCAGTGAATTGACAGGGGGGTACACTGAAGCTTTCTTT. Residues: CASSELTGGYTEAFF. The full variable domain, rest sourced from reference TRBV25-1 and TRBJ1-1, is EADIYQTPRYLVIGTGKKITLECSQTMGHDKMYWYQQDPGMELHLIHYSYGVNSTEKGDLSSESTVSRIRTEHFPLTLESARPSHTSQYLCASSELTGGYTEAFFGQGTRLTVV.

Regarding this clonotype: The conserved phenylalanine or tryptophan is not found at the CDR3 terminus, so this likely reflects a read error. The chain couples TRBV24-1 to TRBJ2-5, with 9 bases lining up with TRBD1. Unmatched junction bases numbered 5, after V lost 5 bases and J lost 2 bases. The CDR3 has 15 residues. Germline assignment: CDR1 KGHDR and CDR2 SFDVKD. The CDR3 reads CATSGDRERQETQYL. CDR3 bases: TGTGCCACCAGTGGGGACAGGGAGCGACAAGAGACCCAGTACCTC.

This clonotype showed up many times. CDR3 coding DNA: TGTGCCACCAGTGAGGCAGGAGCCTACGAGCAGTACTTC. Residues: CATSEAGAYEQYF. The chain combines TRBV24-1 with TRBJ2-7; no clear D. The length of the CDR3 is 13 residues. In germline, CDR1 is KGHDR, CDR2 SFDVKD. V was pared by 4 bases and J by 2 bases, with 8 bases between.

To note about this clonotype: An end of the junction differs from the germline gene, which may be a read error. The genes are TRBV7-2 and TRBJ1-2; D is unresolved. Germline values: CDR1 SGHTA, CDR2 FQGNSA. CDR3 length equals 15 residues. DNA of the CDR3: TGCGCCAGCAGCTTGGCGGTCCAAGGAAGCTATGGCTACACCTTC. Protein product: CASSLAVQGSYGYTF.

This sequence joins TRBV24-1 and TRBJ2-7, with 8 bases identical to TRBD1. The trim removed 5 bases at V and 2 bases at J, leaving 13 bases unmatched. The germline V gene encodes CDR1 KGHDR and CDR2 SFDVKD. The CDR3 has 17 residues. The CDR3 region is CATSANRNGTGTYEQYF. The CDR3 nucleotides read TGTGCCACCAGTGCCAACAGGAACGGGACAGGAACCTACGAGCAGTACTTC.